The source of this T cell receptor beta chain is a study of cytomegalovirus exposure and HLA in healthy donors. Trimming at V came to 4 bases and at J to 4 bases, leaving 8 bases not matched to a gene. CDR1 SQVTM and CDR2 ANQGSEA come from the germline V gene. The CDR3 has 14 residues. The PCR had 60 Vbeta and 13 Jbeta primers. Data came from immunoSEQ multiplex PCR; TCRdb stores just in-frame clones and leaves some out. The sample has about 160,000 clones, approximately 75% seen once. Specimen: PBMCs. The TCR comes from a man aged 25-45 years in good health and CMV-seropositive. This chain connects TRBV29-1 to TRBJ2-5, with 8 bases aligning to TRBD2. CDR3 amino acids: CSVGGGGRRETQYF. CDR3 coding DNA: TGCAGCGTTGGGGGCGGGGGGCGACGAGAGACCCAGTACTTC.